These 4 T cell receptor beta chains were sequenced from one sample in a study of molecular identifiers for immune sequencing clone quantification. TCRdb called the PCR reads again in MiXCR, with one record for every CDR3 protein. The sample shows roughly 71,000 distinct CDR3 sequences, less than 20% of them seen only once. Sequenced: naive CD8+ T cells from blood, with Jurkat cell RNA spiked in. Subset specified: FACS-sorted CD8+CD4-CCR7+CD45RA+ naive T cells. These receptors all stem from a human donor in good health. Some libraries in this study had Jurkat cell RNA spiked in.

This clonotype was counted at least ten times. The V and J genes are TRBV6-2 or TRBV6-3 and TRBJ2-7; D is ambiguous. The CDR3 spans 18 residues. CDR1 is MNHEY, CDR2 SVGEGT, per germline. Trimming pared 2 bases from V and 5 bases from J, leaving 25 bases between. In nucleotides, the CDR3 is TGTGCCAGCAGTTACGAGTGGCGTGCGGCTACCCCAGCTAACGAGCAGTACTTC. Amino acids: CASSYEWRAATPANEQYF.

This clonotype appeared a single time. A read error is possible here, since a much larger clone lies one base away. The J gene is TRBJ2-2, the V gene TRBV30; D possibly corresponds to TRBD2 (5 bases). Germline V gene sequence: CDR1 GTSNPN, CDR2 SVGIG (reference sequence). The ends were cut back, 2 bases at V and 6 bases at J, with 16 bases in the middle. CDR3 length equals 15 residues. CDR3 sequence reads: CAWSKEVFNAGELFF. CDR3 bases: TGTGCCTGGAGTAAGGAGGTCTTTAACGCCGGGGAGCTGTTTTTT. Based on the CDR3 plus reference TRBV30 and TRBJ2-2, the full variable domain is SQTIHQWPATLVQPVGSPLSLECTVEGTSNPNLYWYRQAAGRGLQLLFYSVGIGQISSEVPQNLSASRPQDRQFILSSKKLLLSDSGFYLCAWSKEVFNAGELFFGEGSRLTVL.

With regard to this clonotype: A much larger clone sits a single nucleotide away, making a read error possible. The V and J genes are TRBV14 and TRBJ1-2; TRBD1 aligns across 9 bases. The germline CDR1 and CDR2 sequences are SGHDN and FVKESK. CDR3 length equals 15 residues. CDR3 in DNA: TGTGCCAGCAGCCTTACGACAGGGGGGTCCTATGGCCACACCTTC. Its translation: CASSLTTGGSYGHTF.

The chain has TRBV5-4 and TRBJ2-1; 7 bases are shared with TRBD2. J gave up 8 bases and V 1 base, and 12 bases lay outside the gene matches. Germline assignment: CDR1 SGHNT and CDR2 YYREEE (reference sequence). The CDR3 spans 16 residues. CDR3 nucleotide sequence: TGTGCCAGCAGCTTGCTGACGGGGCTTGCGGGGGATGAGCAGTTCTTC. Protein: CASSLLTGLAGDEQFF.